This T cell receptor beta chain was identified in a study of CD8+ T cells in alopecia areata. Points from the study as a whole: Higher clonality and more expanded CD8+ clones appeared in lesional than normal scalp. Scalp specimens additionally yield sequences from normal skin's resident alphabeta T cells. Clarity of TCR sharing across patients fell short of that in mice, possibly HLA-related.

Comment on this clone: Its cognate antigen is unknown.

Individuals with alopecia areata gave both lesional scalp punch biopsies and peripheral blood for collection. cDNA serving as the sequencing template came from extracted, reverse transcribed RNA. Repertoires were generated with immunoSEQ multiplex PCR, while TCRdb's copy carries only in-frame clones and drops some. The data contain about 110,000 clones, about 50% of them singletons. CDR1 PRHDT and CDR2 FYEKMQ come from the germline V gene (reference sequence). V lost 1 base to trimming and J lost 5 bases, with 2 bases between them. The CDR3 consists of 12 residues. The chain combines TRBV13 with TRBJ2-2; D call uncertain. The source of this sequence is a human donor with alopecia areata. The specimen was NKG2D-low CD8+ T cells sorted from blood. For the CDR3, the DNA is TGTGCCAGCAGCTTAGTGACCGGGGAGCTGTTTTTT. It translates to CASSLVTGELFF.